What follows are 10 T cell receptor beta chains derived from one specimen sequenced in a study of post-analysis software for immune sequencing data (dated by TCRdb to the mid-2010s). The research as a whole found: Roughly 5 TRBV segments, including TRBV5-6, TRBV5-1 and TRBV20-1, were significantly more frequent in patients than controls.

Libraries were made using PCR. Instrument used: Illumina HiSeq 2500. To reduce PCR and sequencing biases, unique molecular identifiers were built into the TCR beta cDNA libraries. In TCRdb, the public reads were trimmed at Q25 with fastp and aligned with MiXCR, with productive beta chains retained. For every CDR3 protein sequence, its rows merge into one entry that carries the most common genes and DNA. The table for this sample lists roughly 620,000 distinct CDR3 sequences; 44% of them were counted only once. Jointly, the top ten make up 1.7% of the sample. Antigens of these TCRs are unknown. Sequencing was done on a sample of blood. The receptor set was obtained from a girl between 5 and 17 years old with multiple sclerosis.

This clonotype was seen more than once but under ten times. CDR3 in amino acids: CSVEDQSQGREQYF. CDR3 coding DNA: TGCAGCGTTGAAGATCAATCCCAGGGAAGGGAGCAGTACTTC. The V gene is TRBV29-1, the J gene TRBJ2-7; D is possibly TRBD1 (5 bases). This CDR3 has 14 residues. V lost 0 bases, J lost 7 bases, and 16 bases lay in between. Germline CDR1 reads SQVTM; CDR2 reads ANQGSEA.

The chain links TRBV20-1 to TRBJ2-1, with no clear D. Germline CDR1 is DFQATT and CDR2 is SNEGSKA (reference sequence). The length of the CDR3 is 11 residues. V shed 5 bases and J shed 3 bases, with 5 bases lying between them. In DNA, the CDR3 is TGCAGTGCTCCAGACTACAATGAGCAGTTCTTC. Protein: CSAPDYNEQFF.

J is TRBJ2-1 and V is TRBV12-3 or TRBV12-4; tentative D call: TRBD2 (5 bases). V was shortened by 5 bases and J by 5 bases, with 10 bases between the two germline ends. This CDR3 is built from 13 residues. The CDR3 region has the DNA TGTGCCAGCAGTCCGGACGGGGACAATGAGCAGTTCTTC. It codes for CASSPDGDNEQFF.

This clonotype was seen a handful of times. The gene calls are TRBV10-3 and TRBJ2-7, with D unclear. There are 13 residues in the CDR3. Germline V gives CDR1 ENHRY, CDR2 SYGVKD. Trimming took 0 bases from V and 3 from J, leaving 6 bases between them. DNA for the CDR3: TGTGCCATCAGTGAGTCGGGTGTCTACGAGCAGTACTTC. It yields the protein CAISESGVYEQYF.

This chain uses TRBV3-1 with TRBJ2-6; D gene ambiguous. The CDR3 contains 14 residues. V dropped 5 bases and J dropped 0 bases, with 5 bases sitting between them. The germline V gene has CDR1 LGHDT and CDR2 YNNKEL (reference sequence). This CDR3 is CASSFPSGANVLTF. The CDR3 nucleotides read TGTGCCAGCAGCTTTCCCTCTGGGGCCAACGTCCTGACTTTC.

A few counts support this clonotype. This sequence joins TRBV27 and TRBJ2-1, with no clear D. Germline V gene data show CDR1 as MNHEY and CDR2 as SMNVEV (reference sequence). With 2 bases removed from V and 0 bases from J, the gap between germline ends came to 11 bases. This CDR3 is 16 amino acids long. CDR3 in DNA: TGTGCCAGCAGTTTAATAGGGTTCAGCTCCTACAATGAGCAGTTCTTC. It yields the protein CASSLIGFSSYNEQFF.

This clonotype has only a few counts. The chain uses TRBV7-3 and TRBJ2-1; D might be TRBD1 (7 bases). The V end was cut by 1 base, the J end by 4 bases, with 14 bases between. The CDR3 contains 16 residues. Germline lookup yields CDR1 SGHTA and CDR2 FQGTGA. In DNA form, the CDR3 reads TGTGCCAGCAGCTTAAATGCGGCAGGGGGGTACAATGAGCAGTTCTTC. Translated, it gives CASSLNAAGGYNEQFF.

This clonotype was counted between two and nine times. The J gene is TRBJ2-3, the V gene TRBV10-3, with 9 positions matching TRBD1. The germline V gene has CDR1 ENHRY and CDR2 SYGVKD. This CDR3 contains 14 residues. V shed 6 bases, J shed 6 bases, and the junction held 7 bases outside the gene matches. In DNA, the CDR3 is TGTGCCATCAGACCGGGACAGGGATCGGATACGCAGTATTTT. Translated: CAIRPGQGSDTQYF.

This clonotype showed up just a few times. This rearrangement joins TRBV11-2 to TRBJ2-7, with D possibly TRBD2 on 5 matching bases. This CDR3 contains 15 residues. V lost 3 bases to trimming and J lost 1 base, with 13 bases between them. Per germline, CDR1 SGHAT and CDR2 FQNNGV. CDR3 sequence reads: CASSLGLTGSYEQYF. The CDR3 DNA follows: TGTGCCAGCAGCTTGGGATTGACGGGATCCTACGAGCAGTACTTC.

The genes are TRBV6-2 or TRBV6-3 and TRBJ2-1, with 9 bases identical to TRBD2. J was trimmed by 4 bases and V by 2 bases; bases with no gene match: 6. The germline gives CDR1 MNHEY, CDR2 SVGEGT. The CDR3 contains 16 residues. CDR3 nucleotide sequence: TGTGCCAGCAGTTACATGAGCGGGGGGTTGTACAATGAGCAGTTCTTC. This codes for CASSYMSGGLYNEQFF.